This T cell receptor (beta chain) derives from a study of blood T cell repertoires in COVID-19. In the study overall: From T cells, B-cell-depleted T cells, or PBMCs came the material, which was cDNA or gDNA.

Generated by immunoSEQ multiplex PCR, the TCRdb table keeps only in-frame clones and is missing some. The repertoire holds around 200,000 clones, 80% to 90% seen once, with about 4% in the top ten. The CDR3 contains 11 residues. V gave up 4 bases and J gave up 3 bases, with 4 bases separating them. CDR1 is LGHDT and CDR2 is YNNKEL in the germline V gene (reference sequence). V gene TRBV3-1 (or the pseudogene TRBV3-2) combines with J gene TRBJ2-7; no clear D gene. The TCR originated in a woman in her twenties or thirties who had been exposed to COVID-19. The sample taken for sequencing was PBMCs or T cells enriched from blood (not recorded which). The CDR3 here is CASSLNYEQYF. CDR3 in DNA: TGTGCCAGCAGCCTCAACTACGAGCAGTACTTC.